This T cell receptor beta chain was recovered during a study of OX40 agonist ivuxolimab in advanced cancers. The overall study: Of mixed ages from roughly 23 to 85 and averaging 60 years, the group was about 86% male.

Comment on this clone: Its antigen is currently unknown.

Findings of the study overall: What antigens the expanded peripheral T cells recognized was never established. Doses of 0.1 to 3.0 mg/kg were accompanied by clonal expansion of CD4+ and CD8+ blood T cells by week 6.

Repertoires were generated with immunoSEQ multiplex PCR, while TCRdb's copy carries only in-frame clones and drops some. The repertoire consists of 92,000 or so clones, with under 90% occurring once and the leading ten covering 5.8%. The material was CD4+ or CD8+ T cells sorted from blood, obtained in a trial of the OX40 agonist ivuxolimab. The TCR comes from an adult with an advanced solid tumor such as melanoma, head and neck, liver or kidney cancer.

CDR3 nucleotide sequence: TGTGCCAGCAGCTTCGACAATGAGCAGTTCTTC. This gives the protein CASSFDNEQFF. This rearrangement joins TRBV7-6 to TRBJ2-1; no clear D gene. Germline CDR1 reads SGHVS; CDR2 reads FNYEAQ. The CDR3 loop spans 11 amino acids. The V end was cut by 3 bases, the J end by 5 bases, with 2 bases between.